Below are 23 T cell receptor beta chains sequenced from a single sample in a study of blood T cells in healthy people across ages. A J-beta primer mix and a sample-barcoded 5' primer were used in a second PCR of about 6 to 12 cycles. MiXCR, run by TCRdb on the 5' RACE reads, gives a single entry per CDR3 protein. The sample records about 670,000 distinct CDR3 sequences, roughly 41% being singletons. Sample: blood. The receptor source for this set is a man at least 80 years old in good health.

As concerns this clonotype: Its ends do not fully match the called genes, so a read error is possible. The chain uses TRBV20-1 and TRBJ2-1; TRBD2 matches 8 bases. Germline assignment: CDR1 DFQATT and CDR2 SNEGSKA (reference sequence). There are 15 residues in the CDR3. DNA for the CDR3: TGCAGTGCCACGACCGGGAGGGCCAGCGACAATGAGCAGTTCTTT. Its protein is CSATTGRASDNEQFF.

There are a few counts of this clonotype. The chain employs TRBV3-1 and TRBJ2-7; D is possibly TRBD1 (5 bases). The V gene lost 1 base and the J gene lost 0 bases, with 10 bases spanning the gap. The CDR3 totals 15 residues. Germline V gene data show CDR1 as LGHDT and CDR2 as YNNKEL (reference sequence). The CDR3 protein is CASSQAAGNSYEQYF. The CDR3 nucleotides are TGTGCCAGCAGCCAAGCTGCAGGGAACTCCTACGAGCAGTACTTC.

The chain joins TRBV20-1 to TRBJ2-2; D unresolved. Trimming cost V 3 bases and J 2 bases, with 13 bases left between them. The germline V gene encodes CDR1 DFQATT and CDR2 SNEGSKA (reference sequence). The CDR3 has 15 residues. The CDR3 nucleotides read TGCAGTGCTAGCCCCAGCGAGATTAACACCGGGGAGCTGTTTTTT. Protein product: CSASPSEINTGELFF.

This clonotype appeared once. The chain combines TRBV4-3 with TRBJ2-1; D unresolved. TRBJ2-7 explains the end of the DNA better; the J call may be wrong. CDR1 is LGHNA and CDR2 is YSLEER in the germline V gene. The CDR3 runs to 15 residues. This chain's CDR3 is CASSQSAISYNEQYF. The CDR3 DNA sequence: TGCGCCAGCAGCCAATCAGCGATCTCCTACAATGAGCAGTACTTC.

The V call is TRBV20-1, the J call TRBJ2-1; a possible D gene is TRBD2 (6 bases). Trimming took off 3 bases at V and 12 bases at J, with 21 bases between the two ends. CDR1 is DFQATT, CDR2 SNEGSKA, per germline (reference sequence). This CDR3 is 14 amino acids long. The CDR3 DNA reads as TGCAGTGCTAGGGAGGGAATCCGTCCGGATGGGCAGTTCTTC. Translation: CSAREGIRPDGQFF.

This chain links TRBV5-1 with TRBJ2-1, with 7 bases fitting TRBD2. The J call is doubtful: the DNA matches TRBJ2-7 better. There are 16 residues in the CDR3. Germline loops: CDR1 SGHRS, CDR2 YFSETQ. DNA of the CDR3: TGCGCCAGCAGCCCCCCCCGGCTAGCGGTGTACAATGAGCAGTACTTC. It encodes CASSPPRLAVYNEQYF.

This clonotype appeared a few times. The V and J genes are TRBV10-3 and TRBJ2-5; the D is unclear. This CDR3 has 13 amino acids. V lost 2 bases to trimming and J lost 2 bases, with 6 bases between them. Germline V gives CDR1 ENHRY, CDR2 SYGVKD. Here the CDR3 DNA reads TGTGCCATCAGTGAGGTCCAGCAAGAGACCCAGTACTTC. Encoded protein: CAISEVQQETQYF.

The rearrangement uses TRBV5-5 and TRBJ1-5; D unresolved. The CDR3 totals 15 residues. The germline gives CDR1 SGHKS, CDR2 YYEKEE (reference sequence). V lost 0 bases to trimming and J lost 2 bases, with 9 bases between them. CDR3 DNA: TGTGCCAGCAGCTTGGAGCCCGGTGGCAATCAGCCCCAGCATTTT. It translates to CASSLEPGGNQPQHF.

This clonotype was seen only a few times. The J gene is TRBJ2-3, the V gene TRBV30, with D unresolved. V was shortened by 3 bases and J by 4 bases, with 8 bases between the two germline ends. Per the germline V gene, CDR1 is GTSNPN and CDR2 is SVGIG (reference sequence). The CDR3 length is 12 residues. CDR3 sequence: CAWRDFADTQYF. For the CDR3, the DNA is TGTGCCTGGAGGGATTTTGCAGATACGCAGTATTTT.

This clonotype has a handful of counts. The chain is built from TRBV28 and TRBJ2-6, with D possibly TRBD1 on 6 matching bases. V lost 1 base, J lost 0 bases, and 7 bases lay in between. The length of the CDR3 is 16 residues. Germline V gene sequence: CDR1 MDHEN, CDR2 SYDVKM. CDR3 protein: CASSLSGHSGANVLTF. The CDR3 DNA is TGTGCCAGCAGTTTATCGGGACACTCTGGGGCCAACGTCCTGACTTTC.

In regard to this clonotype: Germline and junction disagree at one end, which may indicate a read error. The rearrangement links TRBV6-1 to TRBJ2-7, with D unclear. Germline assignment: CDR1 MNHNS and CDR2 SASEGT. This CDR3 contains 12 residues. CDR3 in amino acids: CANSEVSYEQYF. The DNA for the CDR3 is TGTGCCAACAGTGAAGTGTCCTACGAGCAGTACTTC.

The V gene is TRBV6-2 or TRBV6-3, the J gene TRBJ1-5; D possibly corresponds to TRBD1 (6 bases). Germline V gene sequence: CDR1 MNHEY, CDR2 SVGEGT. The CDR3 consists of 16 residues. V lost 6 bases and J 3 bases, leaving 18 bases between the germline ends. CDR3 nucleotides: TGTGCCAGCAGCGACTCCCGACAGGCCCTCAATCAGCCCCAGCATTTT. Its protein product is CASSDSRQALNQPQHF.

The CDR3 protein is CASTSGGDSTNTEAFF. CDR3 bases: TGTGCCAGCACTTCGGGGGGGGACAGCACGAACACTGAAGCTTTCTTT. This chain uses TRBV6-1 with TRBJ1-1; 7 bases map to TRBD1. Germline V gene lookup returns CDR1 MNHNS and CDR2 SASEGT. The trim removed 7 bases at V and 1 base at J, leaving 12 bases unmatched. This CDR3 region has 16 residues.

This chain joins TRBV20-1 and TRBJ2-5; D is unresolved. Germline loops: CDR1 DFQATT, CDR2 SNEGSKA (reference sequence). Trimming left V 2 bases short and J 11 bases short, with 15 bases between. CDR3 size: 12 residues. This chain's CDR3 is CSARITTAEQYF. In DNA, the CDR3 is TGCAGTGCTAGAATCACGACCGCGGAGCAGTACTTC.

This clonotype was counted a few times. The chain joins TRBV29-1 to TRBJ1-1; 7 bases agree with TRBD1. CDR1 is SQVTM, CDR2 ANQGSEA, per germline. Trimming removed 7 bases from V and 3 bases from J; junction bases left unmatched: 8. The CDR3 spans 13 residues. CDR3 amino acids: CSASTGRDTEAFF. The CDR3 DNA reads as TGCAGCGCCTCGACAGGGAGGGACACTGAAGCTTTCTTT. Variable domain in full (rest from reference TRBV29-1 and TRBJ1-1): SAVISQKPSRDICQRGTSLTIQCQVDSQVTMMFWYRQQPGQSLTLIATANQGSEATYESGFVIDKFPISRPNLTFSTLTVSNMSPEDSSIYLCSASTGRDTEAFFGQGTRLTVV.

Concerning this clonotype: Since a much larger clone is just one base distant, this may be a read error. The rearrangement joins TRBV11-2 to TRBJ2-7, with D unclear. CDR1 is SGHAT, CDR2 FQNNGV, per germline. V lost 0 bases to trimming and J lost 3 bases, with 3 bases between them. The CDR3 is 12 amino acids. CDR3 nucleotides: TGTGCCAGCAGCTTAGAAGACTACGAGCAGTACTTC. Translation gives CASSLEDYEQYF.

Here the CDR3 reads CASSPRGVEEKLFF. The DNA of the CDR3 is TGTGCCAGCTCACCGAGGGGCGTAGAGGAAAAACTGTTTTTT. This chain connects TRBV18 to TRBJ1-4; possibly TRBD1 for D (5 bases). Trimming pared 3 bases from V and 8 bases from J, leaving 13 bases between. The CDR3 extends over 14 amino acids. Germline V lookup: CDR1 KGHSH, CDR2 LQKENI. The full variable domain, completed using reference TRBV18 and TRBJ1-4, is NAGVMQNPRHLVRRRGQEARLRCSPMKGHSHVYWYRQLPEEGLKFMVYLQKENIIDESGMPKERFSAEFPKEGPSILRIQQVVRGDSAAYFCASSPRGVEEKLFFGSGTQLSVL.

Details on this clonotype: A clone one base away is much larger, so this may be a read error. The chain employs TRBV3-1 and TRBJ1-5; tentatively, D is TRBD1 (5 bases). V was clipped by 4 bases and J by 5 bases, with 12 bases between them. Germline CDR1 reads LGHDT; CDR2 reads YNNKEL (reference sequence). The CDR3 length is 14 residues. Here the CDR3 reads CASSLGRQDQPQHF. The CDR3 nucleotides read TGTGCCAGCAGCCTGGGACGGCAAGATCAGCCCCAGCATTTT. The full variable domain, with the rest looked up from reference TRBV3-1 and TRBJ1-5, is DTAVSQTPKYLVTQMGNDKSIKCEQNLGHDTMYWYKQDSKKFLKIMFSYNNKELIINETVPNRFSPKSPDKAHLNLHINSLELGDSAVYFCASSLGRQDQPQHFGDGTRLSIL.

This chain joins TRBV6-2 or TRBV6-3 and TRBJ1-4; D gene uncertain. CDR3 length equals 16 residues. The V gene's germline CDR1 is MNHEY and CDR2 SVGEGT. V gave up 6 bases and J gave up 0 bases, with 14 bases separating them. This chain's CDR3 is CASRADGRATNEKLFF. CDR3 nucleotide sequence: TGTGCCAGCAGGGCGGACGGACGAGCAACTAATGAAAAACTGTTTTTT.

The chain has TRBV3-1 and TRBJ2-3; 13 nucleotides match TRBD2. Germline lookup yields CDR1 LGHDT and CDR2 YNNKEL (reference sequence). The CDR3 is made up of 18 amino acids. The V and J ends lost 8 bases and 2 bases, in that order; junction bases with no gene match: 13. The CDR3 is CASSPQRTSGSPTDTQYF. CDR3 nucleotide sequence: TGTGCCAGCTCACCTCAACGGACTAGCGGGAGCCCCACAGATACGCAGTATTTT.

This clonotype turned up a few times. The chain uses TRBV4-2 and TRBJ2-1; 16 nucleotides agree with TRBD2. The CDR3 is 17 residues long. Germline CDR1 LGHNA, CDR2 YNFKEQ. With 6 bases clipped from V and 8 bases from J, the junction kept 10 bases outside the gene matches. As DNA, the CDR3 is TGTGCCAGCAGTCCTCCCGGGACTAGCGGGAGGGCCTATGAGCAGTTCTTC. Protein sequence: CASSPPGTSGRAYEQFF.

A word on this clonotype: A read error may be the cause here, since a much bigger clone is one base away. The genes are TRBV14 and TRBJ2-1; no reliable D call. CDR1 is SGHDN, CDR2 FVKESK, per germline. V lost 6 bases and J 10 bases, leaving 16 bases between the germline ends. The CDR3 totals 13 residues. The CDR3 DNA sequence: TGTGCCAGCAGGAGTGCTAGTGGCAAGGAGCAGTTCTTC. Translated: CASRSASGKEQFF.

This clonotype was observed a handful of times. The rearrangement uses TRBV10-3 and TRBJ2-3; maybe TRBD2 (5 bases). Trimming stripped 2 bases from V and 4 bases from J, with 13 bases between. There are 15 residues in the CDR3. Per the germline V gene, CDR1 is ENHRY and CDR2 is SYGVKD. This CDR3 reads CAISEGPGSADTQYF. CDR3 sequence (DNA): TGTGCCATCAGTGAGGGGCCGGGATCCGCAGATACGCAGTATTTT.